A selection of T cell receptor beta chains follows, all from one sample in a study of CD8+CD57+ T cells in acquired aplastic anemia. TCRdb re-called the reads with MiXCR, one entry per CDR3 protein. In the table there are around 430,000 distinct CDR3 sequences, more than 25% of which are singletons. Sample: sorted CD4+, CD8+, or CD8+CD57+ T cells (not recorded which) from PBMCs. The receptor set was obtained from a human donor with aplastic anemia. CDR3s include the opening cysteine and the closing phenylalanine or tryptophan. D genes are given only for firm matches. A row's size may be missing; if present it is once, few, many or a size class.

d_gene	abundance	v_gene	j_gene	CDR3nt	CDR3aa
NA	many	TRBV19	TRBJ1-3	TGTGCCAGTAGTATTGCCGCGATGTCTGGAAACACCATATATTTT	CASSIAAMSGNTIYF
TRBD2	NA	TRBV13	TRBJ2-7	TGTGCCAGCAGTTTAGGCCTAGCGGGGAACTCCTGCGAGCAGTACTTC	CASSLGLAGNSCEQYF
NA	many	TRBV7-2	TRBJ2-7	TGTGCCAGCAGCTCCCAAGTTGGGAGTTACGAGCAGTACTTC	CASSSQVGSYEQYF
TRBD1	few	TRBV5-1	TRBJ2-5	TGCGCCAGCAGCTTGGCCGGCAGGGGGCAAGAGACCCAGTACTTC	CASSLAGRGQETQYF
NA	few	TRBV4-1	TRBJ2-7	TGCGCCAGCAGCGACCGAGTCGCAGTTTACGAGCAGTACTTC	CASSDRVAVYEQYF
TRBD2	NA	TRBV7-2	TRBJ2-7	TGTGCCAGCAGCTCAAGTAGCGGGACCTCCTACGAGCAGTACTTC	CASSSSSGTSYEQYF
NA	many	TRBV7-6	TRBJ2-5	TGTGCCAGCAGCTTAGGTGGGATCCCCCAAGAGACCCAGTACTTC	CASSLGGIPQETQYF
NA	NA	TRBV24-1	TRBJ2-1	TGTGCCACCAGTGATGCAGGGGCGAGGACCTACAATGAGCAGTTCTTC	CATSDAGARTYNEQFF
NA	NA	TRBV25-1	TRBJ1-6	TGTGCCAGCAGTGACCGGGGGGCAGTATCACCCCTCCACTTT	CASSDRGAVSPLHF
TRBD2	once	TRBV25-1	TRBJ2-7	TGTGCCAGCAATGCCATATCCGGGGGGTACGAGCAGTACTTC	CASNAISGGYEQYF
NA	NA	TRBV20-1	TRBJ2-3	TGCAGTGCTGGGCGACTAGGCGGGAACACAGATACGCAGTATTTT	CSAGRLGGNTDTQYF
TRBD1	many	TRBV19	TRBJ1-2	TGTGCCAGTAGCAAAACCGGGACAGGGGCTAGTGGCTACACCTTC	CASSKTGTGASGYTF
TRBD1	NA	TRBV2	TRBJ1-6	TGTGCCAGCAGTTTCCTAACAGGGGGTAGGGGCAATTCACCCCTCCACTTT	CASSFLTGGRGNSPLHF
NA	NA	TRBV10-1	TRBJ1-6	TGCGCCAGCAGTGAACAGGATAATAATTCACCCCTCCACTTT	CASSEQDNNSPLHF
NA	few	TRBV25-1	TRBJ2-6	TGTGCCAGCAGTGAATTTGGTTGGGGAACAGAGTTCTCTGGGGCCAACGTCCTGACTTTC	CASSEFGWGTEFSGANVLTF
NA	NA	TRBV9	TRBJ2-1	TGTGCCAGCACTAGTGGGTCGGGCCGGCCTGATGGGGAGCAGTTCTTC	CASTSGSGRPDGEQFF
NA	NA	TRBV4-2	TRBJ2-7	TGTGCCAGCAGCCAAGATCAGACAGCCTCCTACGAGCAGTACTTC	CASSQDQTASYEQYF
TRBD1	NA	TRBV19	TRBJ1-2	TGTGCCAGTAGTATATTGAGGACAGGGGTCTATGGCTACACCTTC	CASSILRTGVYGYTF
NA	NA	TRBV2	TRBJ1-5	TGTGCCAGCAGCCTCTCCGCAGTGGGTATTCAGCCCCAGCATTTT	CASSLSAVGIQPQHF
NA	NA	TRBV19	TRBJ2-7	TGTGCCAGTAGTATGGGGAGTACCTACGAGCAGTACTTC	CASSMGSTYEQYF
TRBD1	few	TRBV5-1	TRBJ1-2	TGCGCCAGCGGCTGGGATCAAGACAGGGGGCGGAAGGATGGCTACACCTTC	CASGWDQDRGRKDGYTF
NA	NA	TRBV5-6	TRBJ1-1	TGTGCCAGCAGCCAGCCGACAGGAGGGTACACTGAAGCTTTCTTT	CASSQPTGGYTEAFF
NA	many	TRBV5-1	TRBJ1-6	TGCGCCAGCAGCTCGGGGGGACGGAATTCACCCCTCCACTTT	CASSSGGRNSPLHF
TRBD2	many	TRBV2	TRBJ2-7	TGTGCCAGCAGTGAAATAGTGTGGGGAGGGACCTACGAGCAGTACTTC	CASSEIVWGGTYEQYF
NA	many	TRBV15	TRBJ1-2	TGTGCCACCAGCAGAGTGGCAGGGTATGGGGCTAACTATGGCTACACCTTC	CATSRVAGYGANYGYTF
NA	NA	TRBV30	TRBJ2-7	TGTGCCTGGAGTTTGGTACCCTACGAGCAGTACTTC	CAWSLVPYEQYF
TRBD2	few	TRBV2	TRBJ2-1	TGTGCCAGCGATAAGCGGGGGAGCGAAAATGAGCAGTTCTTC	CASDKRGSENEQFF
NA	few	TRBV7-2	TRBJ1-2	TGTGCCAGCTCGGAGGACGTGAACTATGGCTACACCTTC	CASSEDVNYGYTF
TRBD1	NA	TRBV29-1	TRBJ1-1	TGCAGCGTGGGACAGGGAGAGATAGCTGAAGCTTTCTTT	CSVGQGEIAEAFF
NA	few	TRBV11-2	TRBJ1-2	TGTGCCAGCAGCTTAGTCCCACTCTCAGCTAACTATGGCTACACCTTC	CASSLVPLSANYGYTF
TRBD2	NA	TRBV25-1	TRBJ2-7	TGTGCCAGCAGTGAATCCGTGAGTAGCGGGGGACTGTCTGACGAGCAGTACTTC	CASSESVSSGGLSDEQYF
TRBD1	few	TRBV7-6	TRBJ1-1	TGTGCCAGCAGCTTAGGACAGGGCGGGTTCACTGAAGCTTTCTTT	CASSLGQGGFTEAFF
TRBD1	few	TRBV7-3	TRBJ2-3	TGTGCCAGCAGCTTAACGAGACAGGGAATAAACACAGATACGCAGTATTTT	CASSLTRQGINTDTQYF
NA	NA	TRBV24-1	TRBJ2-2	TGTGCCAGCATCACTCTCTGGGGCACCGGGGAGCTGTTTTTT	CASITLWGTGELFF
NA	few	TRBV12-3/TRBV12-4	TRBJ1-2	TGTGCCAGCAGTCGGAGTGGGGTAAATGTCGGCTACACCTTC	CASSRSGVNVGYTF
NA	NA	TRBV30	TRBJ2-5	TGTGCCTGGAAACCACAGGGTGGGAGGGGGACCCAGTACTTC	CAWKPQGGRGTQYF
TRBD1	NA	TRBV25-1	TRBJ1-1	TGTGCCAGCAACAACAGGGGAGCTATCACTGAAGCTTTCTTT	CASNNRGAITEAFF
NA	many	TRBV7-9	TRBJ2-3	TGTGCCAGCAGCTTACTAGAAACAGATACGCAGTATTTT	CASSLLETDTQYF
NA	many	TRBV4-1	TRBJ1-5	TGCGCCAGCAGCTTGACAGGCTCTAGTCAGCCCCAGCATTTT	CASSLTGSSQPQHF
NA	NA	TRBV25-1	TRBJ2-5	TGTGCCAGCGGCGGGGTCGGAAAAGAGACCCAGTACTTC	CASGGVGKETQYF
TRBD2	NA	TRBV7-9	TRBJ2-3	TGTGCCAGCAGCTTCAATAGCGGGGGGGGCACAGATACGCAGTATTTT	CASSFNSGGGTDTQYF
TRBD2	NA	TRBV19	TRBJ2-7	TGTGCCAGCAGCCCCACTAGCGGGGACTCCTACGAGCAGTACTTC	CASSPTSGDSYEQYF
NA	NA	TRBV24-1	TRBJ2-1	TGCAGTGCCTCAGGGACGGGGTACACTGAGCAGTTCTTC	CSASGTGYTEQFF
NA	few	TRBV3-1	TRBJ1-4	TGTGCCAGCAGCGCCATACCCGTTTCGGGAGAAAAACTGTTTTTT	CASSAIPVSGEKLFF
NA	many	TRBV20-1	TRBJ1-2	TGCAGTGCTACACCGGGCTACTATGGCTACACCTTC	CSATPGYYGYTF
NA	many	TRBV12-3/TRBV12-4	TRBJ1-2	TGTGCCAGCAGTTTTACGGCAGGGATTTCTGGCTACACCTTC	CASSFTAGISGYTF
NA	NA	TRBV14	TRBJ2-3	TGTGCCAGCAGCATTGGACTTACCAACACAGATACGCAGTATTTT	CASSIGLTNTDTQYF
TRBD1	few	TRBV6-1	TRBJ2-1	TGTGCCAGCAGTGAACAAATGACAGGGGGGAATGAGCAGTTCTTC	CASSEQMTGGNEQFF
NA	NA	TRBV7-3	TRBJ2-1	TGTGCCAGCAGCCCCGAGGGGACCATTGCTCATGAGCAGTTCTTC	CASSPEGTIAHEQFF
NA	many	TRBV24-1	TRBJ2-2	TGTGCCACCAGTAGGGCCACCCAAAGCACCGGGGAGCTGTTTTTT	CATSRATQSTGELFF
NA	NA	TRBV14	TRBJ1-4	TGTGCCAGCAGCCAAATCGTAGGACCCACAACTAATGAAAAACTGTTTTTT	CASSQIVGPTTNEKLFF
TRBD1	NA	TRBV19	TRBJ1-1	TGTGCCAGTGATCAGGGGGTCATGAACACTGAAGCTTTCTTT	CASDQGVMNTEAFF
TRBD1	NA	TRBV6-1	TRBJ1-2	TGTGCCAGCGGGACAGGGCTTTCCGGTGGCTACACCTTC	CASGTGLSGGYTF
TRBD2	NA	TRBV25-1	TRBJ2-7	TGTGCCAGCAGCCAAGATCCTAGCGGGGGCCTCTTTTACGAGCAGTACTTC	CASSQDPSGGLFYEQYF